These 9 T cell receptor beta chains were sequenced from one sample in a study of blood T cell repertoires in COVID-19. Sequenced by immunoSEQ multiplex PCR; TCRdb stores in-frame clones only, minus some. The sample lists approximately 150,000 clones; over 90% were seen once. The sequenced sample consisted of peripheral blood. These receptors all stem from a woman aged 60-70 years with COVID-19, enrolled during active disease.

The chain has TRBV5-6 and TRBJ1-2; D not certain. The CDR3 consists of 15 residues. V gave up 0 bases and J gave up 2 bases, with 11 bases separating them. Germline assignment: CDR1 SGHDT and CDR2 YYEEEE. The DNA for the CDR3 is TGTGCCAGCAGCTTGGCTTCCGTTTCCAACTATGGCTACACCTTC. Translation gives CASSLASVSNYGYTF.

J is TRBJ1-3 and V is TRBV19; TRBD1 matches at 7 bases. J was trimmed by 6 bases and V by 5 bases; bases with no gene match: 4. In germline, CDR1 is LNHDA, CDR2 SQIVND (reference sequence). There are 13 residues in the CDR3. For the CDR3, the DNA is TGTGCCAGTAGTGCCAGGGGGGAAAACACCATATATTTT. Translated, it gives CASSARGENTIYF.

The rearrangement links TRBV5-1 to TRBJ2-1; no reliable D call. Per germline, CDR1 SGHRS and CDR2 YFSETQ. The CDR3 is 14 amino acids. V lost 4 bases and J lost 4, with 12 bases in between. CDR3 bases: TGCGCCAGCAGCGCCCCGCCCCGGTACAATGAGCAGTTCTTC. Translation gives CASSAPPRYNEQFF. The whole variable domain, filled in from reference TRBV5-1 and TRBJ2-1, reads KAGVTQTPRYLIKTRGQQVTLSCSPISGHRSVSWYQQTPGQGLQFLFEYFSETQRNKGNFPGRFSGRQFSNSRSEMNVSTLELGDSALYLCASSAPPRYNEQFFGPGTRLTVL.

This chain connects TRBV3-1 (or the pseudogene TRBV3-2) to TRBJ2-7; D is unresolved. CDR1 is LGHDT, CDR2 YNNKEL, per germline (reference sequence). V was clipped by 3 bases and J by 6 bases, with 6 bases between them. This CDR3 spans 11 amino acids. The CDR3 sequence: CASSHRGEQYF. CDR3 bases: TGTGCCAGCAGCCATCGCGGCGAGCAGTACTTC.

The J gene is TRBJ1-5, the V gene TRBV2; TRBD1 matches 9 bases. Germline loops: CDR1 SNHLY, CDR2 FYNNEI. This CDR3 spans 14 amino acids. Trimming at V came to 4 bases and at J to 8 bases, leaving 6 bases not matched to a gene. The CDR3 region has the DNA TGTGCCAGCAGTGGAGGGACAGGGACAAAGCCCCAGCATTTT. This encodes CASSGGTGTKPQHF.

The chain carries TRBV3-1 (or the pseudogene TRBV3-2) and TRBJ1-6, with D uncertain. The CDR3 length is 15 residues. Germline V gene lookup returns CDR1 LGHDT and CDR2 YNNKEL (reference sequence). V lost 1 base to trimming and J lost 7 bases, with 11 bases between them. CDR3 loop: CASSQAAGGNSPLHF. The CDR3 DNA sequence: TGTGCCAGCAGCCAAGCGGCAGGAGGGAATTCACCCCTCCACTTT.

The rearrangement links TRBV7-6 to TRBJ2-1, with 10 bases lining up with TRBD2. The CDR3 sequence is 16 residues long. Unmatched junction bases numbered 7, after V lost 5 bases and J lost 3 bases. CDR1 and CDR2 (germline): SGHVS, FNYEAQ. CDR3 region: CASSLSSGGFYNEQFF. As DNA, the CDR3 is TGTGCCAGCAGCCTCTCTAGCGGGGGATTCTACAATGAGCAGTTCTTC. The complete variable domain, with remaining parts taken from reference TRBV7-6 and TRBJ2-1, reads GAGVSQSPRYKVTKRGQDVALRCDPISGHVSLYWYRQALGQGPEFLTYFNYEAQQDKSGLPNDRFSAERPEGSISTLTIQRTEQRDSAMYRCASSLSSGGFYNEQFFGPGTRLTVL.

This clone has just a few counts. This chain connects TRBV19 to TRBJ1-6; D perhaps matches TRBD1 (5 bases). This CDR3 spans 15 amino acids. V was clipped by 5 bases and J by 1 base, with 9 bases between them. From germline, CDR1 is LNHDA and CDR2 SQIVND (reference sequence). The CDR3 loop reads CASSLGESYNSPLHF. The CDR3 DNA sequence: TGTGCCAGTAGTCTAGGGGAGTCCTATAATTCACCCCTCCACTTT.

This sequence joins TRBV2 and TRBJ2-7; the match to TRBD1 covers 7 bases. CDR1 is SNHLY and CDR2 is FYNNEI in the germline V gene. This CDR3 spans 16 amino acids. V lost 4 bases, J lost 3 bases, and 12 bases stayed unmatched. In nucleotides, the CDR3 is TGTGCCAGCAGTGGAATTAGGGGGCAAGCCTACTACGAGCAGTACTTC. Its protein product is CASSGIRGQAYYEQYF.